This T cell receptor beta chain was found in a study of identical twins. MiXCR, run by TCRdb on the 5' RACE reads, gives a single entry per CDR3 protein. The sample lists some 710,000 distinct CDR3 sequences, around 6.1% seen once, with 1.5% to 2% in the top ten. Points from the study as a whole: Abundant cord blood beta clonotypes carried fewer insertions; memory repertoires showed none.

This clonotype was seen repeatedly, ten times or more. The antigen remains unidentified. CDR3 length: 11 residues. The germline V gene encodes CDR1 MGHDK and CDR2 SYGVNS. V lost 8 bases, J lost 5 bases, and 9 bases lay in between. Sequencing was carried out using naive T cells sorted from blood. This receptor was obtained from a young man in good health. This chain links TRBV25-1 with TRBJ2-5; D is ambiguous. CDR3 amino acids: CASQVGETQYF. Here the CDR3 DNA reads TGTGCCAGCCAGGTCGGGGAGACCCAGTACTTC.